This T cell receptor beta chain was sequenced for a study of CD8 T cells in Susac syndrome. Sequencing of TCR beta drew on CD8+ and CD4+ T cells from blood. TEMRA cells underwent FACS enrichment and CD8+ and CD4+ T cells underwent negative isolation. Notes on the study in general: Total CD8+ and CD8+ TEMRA repertoires contained about 15 and five Susac-specific public clones, respectively. Susac syndrome CD8+ repertoires were clonally expanded, most strongly in CD8+ TEMRA cells.

For this clonotype: Its antigen is as yet unknown.

Reverse transcription of about 0.5 to 1 ug RNA used random hexamers. TCRdb ran MiXCR on the immunoSEQ multiplex PCR reads and lists one entry per CDR3 protein. The sample shows fewer than 80,000 distinct CDR3 sequences, 94% of them seen only once. Sequencing input: CD8+ T cells from PBMCs. The TCR comes from a human donor with Susac syndrome.

The CDR3 nucleotides read TGCAGCGCCCCTGTCCGGAGCGATGAGCAGTTCTTC. It yields the protein CSAPVRSDEQFF. The chain uses TRBV29-1 and TRBJ2-1; no definite D call. Between the trimmed V and J ends, which lost 7 bases and 8 bases, there was a span of 15 bases. In germline, CDR1 is SQVTM, CDR2 ANQGSEA. This CDR3 is built from 12 residues.